These 20 T cell receptor beta chains were all obtained from the same sample, sequenced in a study of T-cell memory formation after mild COVID-19. MiXCR was run by TCRdb on the 5' RACE reads, yielding one entry per CDR3 protein. Of hundreds of thousands of distinct CDR3 sequences listed, roughly 22% were seen once; the top ten hold around 13%. Sequencing was carried out using PBMCs or a T cell subset sorted from them (not recorded which). The origin of the receptors is an adult woman who had mild COVID-19 (a few samples of this study predate the infection). Cell type and time point are not known.

The chain couples TRBV3-1 to TRBJ1-1; D is perhaps TRBD1 (5 bases). CDR3 length: 14 amino acids. The V gene's germline CDR1 is LGHDT and CDR2 YNNKEL (reference sequence). V was pared by 2 bases and J by 7 bases, with 14 bases between. CDR3: CASSQLNKGSEAFF. DNA of the CDR3: TGTGCCAGCAGCCAACTCAACAAGGGGAGTGAAGCTTTCTTT.

The chain links TRBV5-1 to TRBJ1-1; 10 nucleotides align to TRBD1. The trim removed 4 bases at V and 11 bases at J, leaving 17 bases unmatched. This CDR3 has 16 amino acids. Germline assignment: CDR1 SGHRS and CDR2 YFSETQ. The CDR3 loop is CASSKGGTGVEGGAFF. The CDR3 nucleotides read TGCGCCAGCAGCAAAGGAGGGACAGGGGTCGAGGGAGGGGCTTTCTTT. The variable domain in full, with the rest retrieved from reference TRBV5-1 and TRBJ1-1, is KAGVTQTPRYLIKTRGQQVTLSCSPISGHRSVSWYQQTPGQGLQFLFEYFSETQRNKGNFPGRFSGRQFSNSRSEMNVSTLELGDSALYLCASSKGGTGVEGGAFFGQGTRLTVV.

This clonotype appeared many times. The chain combines TRBV12-3 or TRBV12-4 with TRBJ2-1, with D perhaps assigned TRBD1 or TRBD2 (6 bases each). The CDR3 has 14 amino acids. The V and J ends lost 5 bases and 3 bases respectively, with 11 bases between them. CDR3 DNA: TGTGCCAGCAGTGCGGGACACAACTACAATGAGCAGTTCTTC. Its translation: CASSAGHNYNEQFF.

In this sample, this clonotype turned up a few times. The chain combines TRBV7-2 with TRBJ1-3; 7 bases line up with TRBD1. With 3 bases clipped from V and 1 base from J, the junction kept 6 bases outside the gene matches. There are 16 residues in the CDR3. The V gene's germline CDR1 is SGHTA and CDR2 FQGNSA. The chain's CDR3 is CASSLGATGSGNTIYF. The CDR3 DNA sequence: TGTGCCAGCAGCTTGGGGGCGACAGGGTCTGGAAACACCATATATTTT.

This clonotype has more than one count but fewer than ten. The chain carries TRBV12-3 or TRBV12-4 and TRBJ2-1, with D possibly TRBD1 on 6 matching bases. V lost 5 bases and J 4 bases, leaving 15 bases between the germline ends. The CDR3 loop spans 15 amino acids. CDR3 DNA sequence: TGTGCCAGCAGTCGGGTGGGGGACATGTACAATGAGCAGTTCTTC. Encoded protein: CASSRVGDMYNEQFF.

This clonotype has just a few counts. V usage is TRBV7-8 and J usage is TRBJ2-1, with 7 nucleotides matching TRBD1. CDR1 and CDR2 from the germline V gene are SGHVS and FQNEAQ. V was clipped by 0 bases and J by 5 bases; unmatched bases: 10. This CDR3 spans 17 amino acids. CDR3 residues: CASSLARGGPLDNEQFF. The CDR3 DNA reads as TGTGCCAGCAGCTTAGCGCGAGGGGGCCCTTTAGACAATGAGCAGTTCTTC.

This clonotype was counted between two and nine times. The gene calls are TRBV7-2 and TRBJ1-2; tentatively, D is TRBD1 (6 bases). The CDR3 runs to 14 residues. The germline gives CDR1 SGHTA, CDR2 FQGNSA. The V end was cut by 0 bases, the J end by 4 bases, with 9 bases between. CDR3 in DNA: TGTGCCAGCAGCTTAGCCGGAGGGGGCTATGGCTACACCTTC. It encodes CASSLAGGGYGYTF.

This chain links TRBV7-2 with TRBJ2-7, with TRBD2 as a possible D gene (6 bases). Trimming pared 1 base from V and 4 bases from J, leaving 17 bases between. This CDR3 has 16 residues. Germline loops: CDR1 SGHTA, CDR2 FQGNSA. For the CDR3, the DNA is TGTGCCAGCAGCTTAGGAAGTCTAGCGAGAGATTACGAGCAGTACTTC. Translated, it gives CASSLGSLARDYEQYF. The full variable domain, completed using reference TRBV7-2 and TRBJ2-7, is GAGVSQSPSNKVTEKGKDVELRCDPISGHTALYWYRQSLGQGLEFLIYFQGNSAPDKSGLPSDRFSAERTGGSVSTLTIQRTQQEDSAVYLCASSLGSLARDYEQYFGPGTRLTVT.

Only one count was recorded for this clonotype. The chain has TRBV15 and TRBJ1-2, with unresolved D. Germline assignment: CDR1 LNHNV and CDR2 YYDKDF (reference sequence). The CDR3 length is 14 residues. Trimming stripped 0 bases from V and 4 bases from J, with 9 bases between. The CDR3 sequence: CATSRDVGTYGYTF. Written as DNA, the CDR3 is TGTGCCACCAGCAGAGATGTTGGCACCTATGGCTACACCTTC.

The V call is TRBV11-2, the J call TRBJ2-7, with 10 bases matching TRBD1. Losses at the gene ends were 5 bases for V and 6 bases for J; bases not matched to a gene: 10. Germline CDR1 reads SGHAT; CDR2 reads FQNNGV. The CDR3 has 15 amino acids. Here the CDR3 reads CASSGKTGGKGEQYF. DNA of the CDR3: TGTGCCAGCAGCGGAAAGACAGGGGGCAAAGGCGAGCAGTACTTC.

This clonotype was seen a handful of times. The chain uses TRBV25-1 and TRBJ1-2, with D unresolved. The CDR3 is 17 residues long. Looked up from germline, CDR1 is MGHDK and CDR2 is SYGVNS. Trimming removed 2 bases from V and 4 bases from J, with 20 bases in between. The CDR3 DNA sequence: TGTGCCAGCAGTGAACTGGCTGTGGAGGGCCCCTGCTATGGCTACACCTTC. Translating it yields CASSELAVEGPCYGYTF.

Only a few counts were recorded for this clonotype. The chain recombines TRBV5-1 with TRBJ1-1, with TRBD1 as a possible D gene (5 bases). The CDR3 is made up of 12 amino acids. V lost 4 bases and J 5 bases, leaving 9 bases between the germline ends. Germline-derived CDR1 and CDR2 are SGHRS and YFSETQ. DNA of the CDR3: TGCGCCAGCAGCCCAGGGAGGACTGAAGCTTTCTTT. This gives the protein CASSPGRTEAFF.

The CDR3 DNA reads TGTGCCATCAGTGAGGGGACAGGGGTTAACTATGGCTACACCTTC. This translates into CAISEGTGVNYGYTF. The genes are TRBV10-3 and TRBJ1-2; TRBD1 agrees at 10 bases. V shed 2 bases and J 1 base; nucleotides not matched to a gene: 1. Germline CDR1 reads ENHRY; CDR2 reads SYGVKD. This CDR3 is built from 15 residues.

The chain joins TRBV7-9 to TRBJ1-1, with TRBD1 matching 10 bases. CDR1 is SEHNR and CDR2 is FQNEAQ in the germline V gene (reference sequence). This CDR3 region has 17 residues. After removal of 2 bases from V and 4 bases from J, the junction contained 10 bases not matched to a gene. CDR3 coding DNA: TGTGCCAGCAGCTTACTTGGGACAGGGGACCGAGGCACTGAAGCTTTCTTT. Translation gives CASSLLGTGDRGTEAFF. Drawing the rest from reference TRBV7-9 and TRBJ1-1, the complete variable domain is DTGVSQNPRHKITKRGQNVTFRCDPISEHNRLYWYRQTLGQGPEFLTYFQNEAQLEKSRLLSDRFSAERPKGSFSTLEIQRTEQGDSAMYLCASSLLGTGDRGTEAFFGQGTRLTVV.

J is TRBJ2-3 and V is TRBV19; D ambiguous. V dropped 7 bases and J dropped 2 bases, with 13 bases sitting between them. CDR1 is LNHDA, CDR2 SQIVND, per germline (reference sequence). The CDR3 is made up of 14 amino acids. CDR3 loop: CASKSQRLTDTQYF. DNA for the CDR3: TGTGCCAGTAAAAGCCAAAGGCTCACAGATACGCAGTATTTT.

This clonotype was seen a handful of times. The rearrangement links TRBV6-4 to TRBJ2-1, with 8 bases lining up with TRBD2. Germline V gene lookup returns CDR1 MRHNA and CDR2 SNTAGT. J lost 7 bases, V lost 4 bases, and 9 bases had no gene match. This CDR3 spans 15 amino acids. The CDR3 DNA sequence: TGTGCCAGCAGTGTTGGCGGGGGGACGGTTAATGAGCAGTTCTTC. This gives the protein CASSVGGGTVNEQFF.

This chain links TRBV18 with TRBJ2-1, with TRBD1 identical over 12 bases. Germline V gene lookup returns CDR1 KGHSH and CDR2 LQKENI. The V gene end was trimmed by 3 bases and the J gene end by 7 bases; junction bases not matched to a gene: 4. CDR3 length: 15 residues. The CDR3 sequence: CASSPGQGAENEQFF. The DNA for the CDR3 is TGTGCCAGCTCACCGGGACAGGGGGCTGAGAATGAGCAGTTCTTC.

This clonotype was recorded at least ten times. V gene TRBV20-1 combines with J gene TRBJ2-5, with TRBD1 identical over 7 bases. Per germline, CDR1 DFQATT and CDR2 SNEGSKA (reference sequence). CDR3 length: 14 residues. V trimming: 6 bases; J trimming: 5 bases; junction bases outside the gene matches: 12. CDR3 in DNA: TGCAGTGCCCCTTCAGGGGGAAACTCCGAGACCCAGTACTTC. This translates into CSAPSGGNSETQYF.

The chain recombines TRBV6-1 with TRBJ2-4, with TRBD2 identical over 9 bases. This CDR3 contains 15 residues. Germline V gene sequence: CDR1 MNHNS, CDR2 SASEGT. J was trimmed by 1 base and V by 7 bases; bases with no gene match: 5. The CDR3 here is CASTSGEVAKNIQYF. The CDR3 nucleotides are TGTGCCAGCACTAGCGGGGAGGTGGCCAAAAACATTCAGTACTTC.

The CDR3 is CASSWGQGADNEQFF. DNA of the CDR3: TGCGCCAGCAGCTGGGGACAGGGGGCTGACAATGAGCAGTTCTTC. The chain links TRBV5-1 to TRBJ2-1; 12 bases line up with TRBD1. Germline assignment: CDR1 SGHRS and CDR2 YFSETQ. The CDR3 covers 15 residues. V gave up 3 bases and J gave up 5 bases; unmatched junction bases: 3.